The subject of this entry is one T cell receptor beta chain. Its antigen remains unknown. This record belongs to a study of T cells after yellow fever vaccination. Study-level findings and limits: Post-booster repertoires contained most primary-vaccination clones again (around 96% CD4, over 70% CD8).

In TCRdb, the 5' RACE reads were re-called with MiXCR into one record per CDR3 protein. The table shows around 310,000 distinct CDR3 sequences, with 3.5% to 4.5% occurring only once. The CDR3 covers 14 residues. The V gene's germline CDR1 is SGDLS and CDR2 YYNGEE. V was pared by 3 bases and J by 4 bases, with 13 bases between. The clonotype originates from a man between 18 and 29 years old who received the YFV17D yellow fever vaccine. The genes are TRBV9 and TRBJ1-1, with a tentative D call TRBD1 (5 bases). Sequenced material: PBMCs, taken 15 days after the yellow fever booster vaccination. The CDR3 loop reads CASSAPAGGTEAFF. CDR3 DNA sequence: TGTGCCAGCAGCGCCCCAGCCGGGGGCACTGAAGCTTTCTTT.